This T cell receptor beta chain was profiled in a study of human T cells and chemical hapten exposure. Study summary: Slight volume differences across pooled libraries mainly accounted for varying per-sample TCR yields. Study-wide points: There was no change with DPC sensitization in TCRs above 1 in 1000 frequency.

V lost 0 bases to trimming and J lost 2 bases, with 8 bases between them. CDR1 MNHNY and CDR2 SVGAGI come from the germline V gene (reference sequence). CDR3 length equals 15 residues. Many counts were recorded for this clonotype. Its antigen is unidentified. The library gave individual cDNA molecules unique molecular identifiers. Per the authors' pipeline: TCRs per sample had a median of approximately 88,000 and ranged from roughly 23,224 to 700,000. TCRdb re-analysed the RACE reads in MiXCR, keeping a single row per CDR3 protein. The V and J calls were not made by the authors but by TCRdb's processing. The sample gives tens of thousands of distinct CDR3 sequences, around 3.4% of which show up once; 5% to 7% is in the top ten. Regarding time point: healthy volunteer bleed at 6 weeks. The authors extracted total RNA from unfractionated whole blood.

The rearrangement uses TRBV6-6 and TRBJ1-5; a possible D gene is TRBD1 (5 bases). Source material: whole blood. This sequence originates from a human donor in good health. Some clones in this sample may be carry-over from other donors' samples. The CDR3 nucleotides are TGTGCCAGCAGTTACTCGGGGCGCCGCAATCAGCCCCAGCATTTT. Protein sequence: CASSYSGRRNQPQHF.